The table lists the clone carrying this TCR beta chain with a count of one. This sample is drawn from a study of T cell responses to AZD1222 COVID-19 vaccine. Trimming took 3 bases from V and 7 from J, leaving 7 bases between them. This CDR3 contains 13 residues. Germline V CDR1 and CDR2: LNHDA, SQIVND (reference sequence). Data came from immunoSEQ multiplex PCR; TCRdb stores just in-frame clones and leaves some out. The sample holds 100,000 to 150,000 clones, around 85% seen once. The material sequenced was peripheral blood, taken on day 0 of AZD1222 vaccination. The receptor comes from an adult in good health. V gene TRBV19 combines with J gene TRBJ1-6; tentative D call: TRBD1 (5 bases). CDR3 loop: CASSMAGNSPLHF. CDR3 bases: TGTGCCAGTAGTATGGCAGGGAATTCACCCCTCCACTTT.